Listed below are T cell receptor beta chains from one sample, sequenced in a study of blood T cell repertoires in COVID-19. Produced via immunoSEQ multiplex PCR; TCRdb's table is partial and in-frame only. The sample comprises 150,000 or so clones, roughly four fifths of which are singletons, and about 29% rests with the top ten. Source material: peripheral blood. These receptor sequences come from a woman between 55 and 75 years old with acute or convalescent COVID-19. The CDR3 runs from the conserved cysteine through the conserved F or W. The D gene is left open where the match is weak. The size of a clone is reported for some rows only, either as once, few or many, or as a class for expanded clones.

clone size,V gene,D gene,J gene,CDR3 length,CDR3 protein,CDR3 DNA
.,TRBV12-3/TRBV12-4,.,TRBJ1-2,13,CASSFQENYGYTF,TGTGCCAGCAGTTTTCAGGAAAACTATGGCTACACCTTC
.,TRBV28,.,TRBJ1-2,13,CASSSGAVPGYTF,TGTGCCAGCAGTTCTGGGGCAGTTCCGGGCTACACCTTC
.,TRBV28,.,TRBJ1-5,15,CASRPDSNSNQPQHF,TGTGCCAGCAGACCCGACAGCAACTCTAATCAGCCCCAGCATTTT
once,TRBV5-5,.,TRBJ1-6,15,CASSFGGRSGSPLHF,TGTGCCAGCAGCTTCGGGGGGAGATCCGGTTCACCCCTCCACTTT
.,TRBV15,.,TRBJ1-1,17,CATSRDSFSGSNTEAFF,TGTGCCACCAGCAGAGATTCTTTTTCCGGGTCGAACACTGAAGCTTTCTTT
.,TRBV7-9,.,TRBJ1-1,15,CASSPFGTGSTEAFF,TGTGCCAGCAGCCCTTTCGGAACAGGGAGTACTGAAGCTTTCTTT
.,TRBV30,TRBD2,TRBJ2-3,13,CAGGGGSTDTQYF,TGTGCCGGGGGGGGAGGGAGTACAGATACGCAGTATTTT
.,TRBV6-4,.,TRBJ1-3,15,CASLGEGASGNTIYF,TGTGCCAGCCTTGGGGAGGGCGCCTCTGGAAACACCATATATTTT
.,TRBV12-3/TRBV12-4,.,TRBJ1-4,13,CASRNRVEEKLFF,TGTGCCAGCAGGAACAGGGTTGAGGAAAAACTGTTTTTT
.,TRBV4-1,.,TRBJ1-5,16,CASSHHPGGINQPQHF,TGCGCCAGCAGCCACCACCCGGGAGGGATCAATCAGCCCCAGCATTTT
.,TRBV18,TRBD2,TRBJ2-2,16,CASSPRTSGSTGELFF,TGTGCCAGCTCACCTCGGACTAGCGGGTCCACCGGGGAGCTGTTTTTT
.,TRBV28,.,TRBJ2-1,13,CASSQSPNNEQFF,TGTGCCAGCAGCCAGTCCCCAAACAATGAGCAGTTCTTC
.,TRBV7-9,.,TRBJ2-2,15,CASSPLREYTGELFF,TGTGCCAGCAGCCCCCTTAGGGAGTACACCGGGGAGCTGTTTTTT
.,TRBV14,.,TRBJ2-5,14,CASSQLDSQETQYF,TGTGCCAGCAGCCAACTGGACAGCCAAGAGACCCAGTACTTC
.,TRBV23-1,.,TRBJ2-4,14,CASAPQDRVNIQYF,TGCGCCAGCGCCCCCCAGGACAGAGTAAACATTCAGTACTTC
.,TRBV27,TRBD1,TRBJ1-1,16,CASRRDTGGSNTEAFF,TGTGCCAGCAGGCGGGACACAGGGGGCAGTAACACTGAAGCTTTCTTT
.,TRBV6-5,TRBD1,TRBJ2-1,12,CAPRDRDNEQFF,TGTGCCCCTCGGGACAGGGACAATGAGCAGTTCTTC
.,TRBV15,TRBD1,TRBJ2-2,16,CATSRGTGTNTGELFF,TGTGCCACCAGCAGAGGGACAGGGACCAACACCGGGGAGCTGTTTTTT
.,TRBV19,TRBD1,TRBJ2-7,16,CASSIRTGGRTYEQYF,TGTGCCAGTAGTATTAGGACAGGGGGCCGGACCTACGAGCAGTACTTC
.,TRBV4-1,.,TRBJ2-4,19,CASSQGLDNEKLAKNIQYF,TGCGCCAGCAGCCAAGGCTTGGACAACGAAAAACTAGCCAAAAACATTCAGTACTTC
.,TRBV30,.,TRBJ2-5,16,CAWSPGGGGVRETQYF,TGTGCCTGGAGCCCAGGGGGCGGGGGGGTAAGGGAGACCCAGTACTTC
few,TRBV5-1,.,TRBJ2-6,15,CASSLVDSGANVLTF,TGCGCCAGCAGCTTGGTAGACTCTGGGGCCAACGTCCTGACTTTC
.,TRBV2,.,TRBJ2-1,11,CASTGYHEQFF,TGTGCCAGCACAGGGTACCATGAGCAGTTCTTC
.,TRBV3-1/TRBV3-2,.,TRBJ2-1,14,CASRGQGSYNEQFF,TGTGCCAGCAGGGGTCAGGGCTCCTACAATGAGCAGTTCTTC
.,TRBV6-5,.,TRBJ1-2,13,CASSTTLDGGYTF,TGTGCCAGCAGTACTACCCTGGATGGGGGCTACACCTTC
.,TRBV6-6,.,TRBJ2-7,13,CASQHRLAGEQYF,TGTGCCAGCCAGCACCGGCTAGCTGGCGAGCAGTACTTC
.,TRBV28,.,TRBJ1-6,15,CASKGGTVKNSPLHF,TGTGCCAGCAAAGGTGGCACAGTGAAGAATTCACCCCTCCACTTT
many,TRBV10-2,TRBD1,TRBJ1-2,14,CASGDRGLNYGYTF,TGCGCCAGCGGGGACAGGGGGCTAAACTATGGCTACACCTTC
.,TRBV10-2,TRBD1,TRBJ1-6,14,CASNMDRGGSPLHF,TGCGCCAGCAATATGGACAGGGGAGGATCACCCCTCCACTTT
.,TRBV19,TRBD1,TRBJ2-1,16,CASSSGGKLNYNEQFF,TGTGCCAGTAGTTCAGGGGGTAAGCTCAACTACAATGAGCAGTTCTTC
.,TRBV3-1/TRBV3-2,.,TRBJ1-2,13,CASSVRDNYGYTF,TGTGCCAGCAGCGTCAGGGATAACTATGGCTACACCTTC
many,TRBV6-5,TRBD1,TRBJ1-6,15,CASRTGTGRNSPLHF,TGTGCCAGCAGGACCGGGACAGGTCGTAATTCACCCCTCCACTTT
few,TRBV18,.,TRBJ1-4,15,CASSPQGRANEKLFF,TGTGCCAGCTCACCACAGGGGAGGGCCAACGAAAAACTGTTTTTT
once,TRBV27,.,TRBJ1-1,15,CASSETGFVETEAFF,TGTGCCAGCAGTGAAACAGGGTTCGTGGAGACTGAAGCTTTCTTT
few,TRBV21-1,.,TRBJ1-1,16,CASRGQAEVMNTEAFF,TGTGCCAGCCGGGGACAGGCGGAAGTCATGAACACTGAAGCTTTCTTT
.,TRBV19,TRBD2,TRBJ2-7,13,CASRISGGDEQYF,TGTGCCAGTAGGATTAGCGGGGGTGACGAGCAGTACTTC
.,TRBV6-1,TRBD1,TRBJ2-1,14,CASSYPGQGNEQFF,TGTGCCAGCAGTTATCCCGGACAGGGGAATGAGCAGTTCTTC